The 13 T cell receptor beta chains given below trace back to one sample, sequenced in a study of cytomegalovirus exposure and HLA in healthy donors. The PCR employed 60 Vbeta primers together with 13 Jbeta primers. The repertoire was sequenced with immunoSEQ multiplex PCR; TCRdb's copy has only in-frame clones and lacks some. Seen here are fewer than 250,000 clones, 80% to 85% observed once, and the top ten hold approximately 0.99%. Sequencing was done on a sample of PBMCs. The source is a woman in her thirties or forties in good health and CMV-seronegative.

This chain joins TRBV30 and TRBJ2-5, with TRBD1 matching over 8 bases. The V segment lost 1 base and the J segment 3 bases; nucleotides outside the gene matches: 7. Per germline, CDR1 GTSNPN and CDR2 SVGIG (reference sequence). The CDR3 has 15 residues. Written as DNA, the CDR3 is TGTGCCTGGAGTGCCGCCCGGACAGGGAAAGAGACCCAGTACTTC. Its protein product is CAWSAARTGKETQYF. The entire variable domain, with the rest obtained from reference TRBV30 and TRBJ2-5, is as follows: SQTIHQWPATLVQPVGSPLSLECTVEGTSNPNLYWYRQAAGRGLQLLFYSVGIGQISSEVPQNLSASRPQDRQFILSSKKLLLSDSGFYLCAWSAARTGKETQYFGPGTRLLVL.

V is TRBV6-5 and J is TRBJ1-2, with D perhaps TRBD1 (6 bases). This CDR3 region has 15 residues. The V gene's germline CDR1 is MNHEY and CDR2 SVGAGI. V shed 4 bases and J shed 2 bases, with 14 bases lying between them. The CDR3 loop is CASSSTGQKNYGYTF. In DNA form, the CDR3 reads TGTGCCAGCAGTTCTACCGGACAGAAGAACTATGGCTACACCTTC.

This clone was seen only a few times. This rearrangement joins TRBV7-6 to TRBJ1-3; no clear D gene. CDR3 length: 16 residues. Trimming removed 0 bases at V and 0 bases at J, with 9 bases between. CDR1 is SGHVS, CDR2 FNYEAQ, per germline. DNA of the CDR3: TGTGCCAGCAGCTTAGCAAGACATTCCTCTGGAAACACCATATATTTT. Amino acids: CASSLARHSSGNTIYF.

The chain uses TRBV5-5 and TRBJ1-2, with D unclear. This CDR3 is 13 amino acids long. Germline lookup yields CDR1 SGHKS and CDR2 YYEKEE (reference sequence). Trimming removed 1 base at V and 8 bases at J, with 12 bases between. CDR3 region: CASSLTIREGYTF. The CDR3 nucleotides are TGTGCCAGCAGCTTGACTATACGGGAGGGCTACACCTTC.

The gene calls are TRBV4-2 and TRBJ2-3; 9 nucleotides align to TRBD2. The CDR3 is 13 amino acids. Germline V gene lookup returns CDR1 LGHNA and CDR2 YNFKEQ. Trimming removed 3 bases from V and 6 bases from J; junction bases left unmatched: 1. CDR3: CASSQAGGDTQYF. The CDR3 nucleotides are TGTGCCAGCAGCCAGGCGGGAGGGGATACGCAGTATTTT.

The genes are TRBV5-1 and TRBJ2-1; a weak D match, TRBD1 (6 bases). CDR1 is SGHRS, CDR2 YFSETQ, per germline. The CDR3 loop spans 16 amino acids. V was clipped by 1 base and J by 0 bases, with 11 bases between them. The CDR3 spells CASSLWGPSSYNEQFF. The DNA for the CDR3 is TGCGCCAGCAGCTTGTGGGGGCCTAGCTCCTACAATGAGCAGTTCTTC.

This chain links TRBV19 with TRBJ2-2; 8 positions match TRBD2. This CDR3 has 16 amino acids. The V gene end was trimmed by 5 bases and the J gene end by 6 bases; junction bases not matched to a gene: 11. CDR1 is LNHDA and CDR2 is SQIVND in the germline V gene (reference sequence). The CDR3 nucleotides are TGTGCCAGTAGTTTCTCCGGGGTAGCGGGATCCGGGGAGCTGTTTTTT. It translates to CASSFSGVAGSGELFF.

This chain joins TRBV7-9 and TRBJ1-2; tentative D call: TRBD1 (6 bases). V lost 3 bases, J lost 4 bases, and 12 bases lay in between. Germline CDR1 reads SEHNR; CDR2 reads FQNEAQ (reference sequence). The CDR3 totals 14 residues. CDR3 nucleotides: TGTGCCAGCAGCTTGGGGTCAGGGGTCTATGGCTACACCTTC. It codes for CASSLGSGVYGYTF.

This chain uses TRBV7-2 with TRBJ2-5; 9 bases are shared with TRBD2. The CDR3 runs to 14 residues. V shed 1 base and J 5 bases; nucleotides not matched to a gene: 2. Germline V gene lookup returns CDR1 SGHTA and CDR2 FQGNSA. This CDR3 reads CASSLGTSAETQYF. The CDR3 coding sequence is TGTGCCAGCAGCTTAGGGACTAGCGCGGAGACCCAGTACTTC.

This chain connects TRBV19 to TRBJ1-2; 9 bases align to TRBD1. The germline V gene has CDR1 LNHDA and CDR2 SQIVND (reference sequence). The V segment lost 6 bases and the J segment 7 bases; nucleotides outside the gene matches: 18. This CDR3 contains 17 residues. The chain's CDR3 is CASRRQAPGQGNPGYTF. The CDR3 DNA sequence: TGTGCCAGTAGGAGGCAGGCTCCCGGACAGGGGAACCCTGGCTACACCTTC.

V is TRBV7-2 and J is TRBJ1-1, with D hard to call. From germline, CDR1 is SGHTA and CDR2 FQGNSA. Trimming pared 1 base from V and 4 bases from J, leaving 13 bases between. The CDR3 consists of 15 residues. In nucleotides, the CDR3 is TGTGCCAGCAGCTTAGGGGAGGGAACCAGCACTGAAGCTTTCTTT. This sequence encodes CASSLGEGTSTEAFF.

This chain joins TRBV29-1 and TRBJ1-3, with 7 bases that match TRBD1. This CDR3 region has 15 residues. Unmatched junction bases numbered 11, after V lost 7 bases and J lost 2 bases. Looked up from germline, CDR1 is SQVTM and CDR2 is ANQGSEA. As DNA, the CDR3 is TGCAGCGCAGCATCCGGGACAGAACCTGGAAACACCATATATTTT. It specifies CSAASGTEPGNTIYF.

The chain combines TRBV7-8 with TRBJ2-7; 7 bases line up with TRBD1. V dropped 5 bases and J dropped 4; count of bases not matched to a gene: 14. Germline V lookup: CDR1 SGHVS, CDR2 FQNEAQ. This CDR3 region has 16 residues. CDR3 nucleotide sequence: TGTGCCAGCAGCCTCAGTTCTCCCGGACAGGCGTACGAGCAGTACTTC. Its protein is CASSLSSPGQAYEQYF.